The 3 T cell receptor beta chains below were found in one sample sequenced in a study of siplizumab effects on memory and regulatory T cells. Generated by immunoSEQ multiplex PCR, the TCRdb table keeps only in-frame clones and is missing some. The repertoire has about 72,000 clones, around 90% of them found once; the top ten carry approximately 30%. The specimen was CD8+ T cells sorted from blood. The receptors here all came from a human donor in good health.

V gene TRBV29-1 combines with J gene TRBJ2-7, with TRBD2 matching over 11 bases. Unmatched junction bases numbered 5, after V lost 8 bases and J lost 5 bases. The CDR3 has 12 residues. Germline V gene lookup returns CDR1 SQVTM and CDR2 ANQGSEA. CDR3 loop: CSSLTSGNEQYF. In DNA, the CDR3 is TGCAGCTCCCTGACTAGCGGGAACGAGCAGTACTTC.

The chain is built from TRBV6-5 and TRBJ1-2; TRBD1 agrees at 7 bases. The germline V gene encodes CDR1 MNHEY and CDR2 SVGAGI. Trimming removed 0 bases from V and 5 bases from J; junction bases left unmatched: 3. This CDR3 comprises 14 residues. CDR3 sequence: CASSYSDRLYGYTF. The DNA of the CDR3 is TGTGCCAGCAGTTACTCGGACAGGCTTTATGGCTACACCTTC.

The V and J genes are TRBV9 and TRBJ1-2; D remains ambiguous. The CDR3 is 13 residues long. Germline CDR1 reads SGDLS; CDR2 reads YYNGEE. Deletions cut 4 bases from V and 1 base from J, with 8 bases between. Here the CDR3 reads CASSPGFNYGYTF. The CDR3 DNA sequence: TGTGCCAGCAGCCCGGGGTTTAACTATGGCTACACCTTC.